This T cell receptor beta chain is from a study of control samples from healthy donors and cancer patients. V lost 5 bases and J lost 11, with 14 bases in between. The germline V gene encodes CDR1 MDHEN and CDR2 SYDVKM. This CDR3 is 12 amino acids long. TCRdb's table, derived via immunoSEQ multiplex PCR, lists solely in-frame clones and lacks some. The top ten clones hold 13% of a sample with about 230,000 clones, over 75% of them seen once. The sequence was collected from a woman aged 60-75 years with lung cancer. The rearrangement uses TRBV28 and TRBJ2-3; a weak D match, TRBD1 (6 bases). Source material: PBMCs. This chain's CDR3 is CASSPAQGGQYF. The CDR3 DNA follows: TGTGCCAGCAGTCCCGCCCAAGGGGGGCAGTATTTT.